Included here is one T cell receptor beta chain sequence, with context. At one of its ends the junction is not consistent with the germline gene, which may arise from a read error. The data were obtained in a study of blood T cell repertoires in COVID-19. Study summary: The study drew acute and convalescent COVID-19 samples from the United States, Italy and Spain.

Germline V gene sequence: CDR1 MNHEY, CDR2 SVGAGI. The CDR3 loop spans 15 amino acids. Per the study methods: Amplification from reference gene primers served as the basis for estimated nucleated cell counts. The data were produced by immunoSEQ multiplex PCR, yet TCRdb's version contains in-frame clones alone and is incomplete. The V and J calls and the clone size are those of that table, but D and trimming were determined from the DNA. The data contain 150,000 to 200,000 clones, around 80% of them singletons. The chain carries TRBV6-5 and TRBJ2-1, with TRBD2 identical over 7 bases. The sample consisted of peripheral blood. The receptor was isolated from an elderly woman with active or convalescent COVID-19. CDR3 residues: CTSRKVAGAWNEQFF. In DNA, the CDR3 is TGTACCAGCAGAAAAGTAGCGGGTGCGTGGAATGAGCAGTTCTTC.